The 25 T cell receptor beta chains presented below share a single source sample, sequenced in a study of shared clonotypes between healthy human individuals. TCRdb's copy holds only in-frame clones and misses some; the assay was immunoSEQ multiplex PCR. Here the sample spans approximately 1,500,000 clones, around 95% being singletons. The specimen was naive CD4+ T cells sorted from blood. Subset of the sample: CD45RA+ positively selected. The origin of the receptors is a man between 25 and 39 years old in good health.

This clone turned up a few times. DNA of the CDR3: TGTGCCAGCAGCCCGCTACCCCGGGGAACTGAAGCTTTCTTT. Encoded protein: CASSPLPRGTEAFF. This chain joins TRBV7-2 and TRBJ1-1, with D hard to call. The V gene's germline CDR1 is SGHTA and CDR2 FQGNSA. CDR3 length: 14 amino acids. Trimming stripped 5 bases from V and 5 bases from J, with 15 bases between.

This clone was seen a single time. The V gene is TRBV6-1, the J gene TRBJ2-7; TRBD2 matches at 12 bases. There are 15 residues in the CDR3. The V and J ends lost 4 bases and 5 bases, in that order; junction bases with no gene match: 6. Germline V gene lookup returns CDR1 MNHNS and CDR2 SASEGT. CDR3 protein: CASSVRLAGVNEQYF. In nucleotides, the CDR3 is TGTGCCAGCAGTGTACGACTAGCGGGAGTCAACGAGCAGTACTTC.

The chain joins TRBV5-4 to TRBJ2-1, with 8 bases matching TRBD2. Germline V lookup: CDR1 SGHNT, CDR2 YYREEE (reference sequence). V was pared by 0 bases and J by 7 bases, with 3 bases of the junction left unmatched. This CDR3 has 14 amino acids. CDR3 in amino acids: CASSLGPSGNEQFF. CDR3 in DNA: TGTGCCAGCAGCTTGGGCCCTAGCGGGAATGAGCAGTTCTTC.

The chain employs TRBV5-1 and TRBJ2-7, with no clear D. V lost 4 bases, J lost 1 base, and 15 bases lay in between. The CDR3 totals 15 residues. CDR1 SGHRS and CDR2 YFSETQ come from the germline V gene. The chain's CDR3 is CASSPPAVRSYEQYF. CDR3 sequence (DNA): TGCGCCAGCAGCCCCCCGGCAGTGCGTTCCTACGAGCAGTACTTC.

The V and J genes are TRBV5-1 and TRBJ2-1; 9 bases are shared with TRBD1. V lost 1 base and J lost 5; bases outside the gene matches: 4. This CDR3 contains 15 residues. Germline assignment: CDR1 SGHRS and CDR2 YFSETQ. CDR3 coding DNA: TGCGCCAGCAGCTTGCGAGGACAGGGGAACAATGAGCAGTTCTTC. It specifies CASSLRGQGNNEQFF.

This sequence joins TRBV11-2 and TRBJ1-4; D is possibly TRBD1 (5 bases). Per germline, CDR1 SGHAT and CDR2 FQNNGV. Trimming shortened V by 5 bases and J by 10 bases, and 17 bases separated the two germline ends. CDR3 length: 14 residues. In nucleotides, the CDR3 is TGTGCCAGCAGCACAGGACTGTTCGTTGGAAAACTGTTTTTT. Protein sequence: CASSTGLFVGKLFF.

This chain uses TRBV20-1 with TRBJ2-7, with D uncertain. The CDR3 has 11 residues. CDR1 is DFQATT, CDR2 SNEGSKA, per germline (reference sequence). The V gene lost 5 bases and the J gene lost 3 bases, with 8 bases spanning the gap. The CDR3 DNA follows: TGCAGTGCTCAGACGGGCTACGAGCAGTACTTC. Encoded protein: CSAQTGYEQYF.

The V and J genes are TRBV11-3 and TRBJ2-2; tentative D call: TRBD2 (6 bases). V lost 5 bases, J lost 2 bases, and 15 bases lay in between. This CDR3 has 16 amino acids. Germline CDR1 is SGHNT and CDR2 is YENEEA. CDR3 amino acids: CASSPQSGPNTGELFF. In nucleotides, the CDR3 is TGTGCCAGCAGCCCCCAGAGCGGGCCCAACACCGGGGAGCTGTTTTTT. Filled out from reference TRBV11-3 and TRBJ2-2, the complete variable domain reads EAGVVQSPRYKIIEKKQPVAFWCNPISGHNTLYWYLQNLGQGPELLIRYENEEAVDDSQLPKDRFSAERLKGVDSTLKIQPAELGDSAVYLCASSPQSGPNTGELFFGEGSRLTVL.

The gene calls are TRBV5-6 and TRBJ2-1, with TRBD1 identical over 7 bases. CDR1 is SGHDT and CDR2 is YYEEEE in the germline V gene. V dropped 1 base and J dropped 2; count of bases not matched to a gene: 3. CDR3 length: 15 amino acids. CDR3 residues: CASSLKDRPYNEQFF. The DNA of the CDR3 is TGTGCCAGCAGCTTGAAGGACAGGCCCTACAATGAGCAGTTCTTC.

The rearrangement links TRBV28 to TRBJ2-2; tentative D call: TRBD2 (6 bases). Germline CDR1 is MDHEN and CDR2 is SYDVKM. The CDR3 runs 18 residues. Trimming cost V 6 bases and J 0 bases, with 20 bases left between them. The CDR3 bases are TGTGCCAGCAGACCCGCCCCGGGAGATTCGGCGAACACCGGGGAGCTGTTTTTT. It yields the protein CASRPAPGDSANTGELFF.

This rearrangement joins TRBV27 to TRBJ2-7, with 12 bases fitting TRBD2. Trimming removed 4 bases from V and 7 bases from J; junction bases left unmatched: 17. Germline CDR1 and CDR2: MNHEY and SMNVEV (reference sequence). The CDR3 consists of 18 residues. The CDR3 bases are TGTGCCAGCAGTTCCACCAACCCGCTAGCGGGAGGGCCGGGGGAGCAGTACTTC. This translates into CASSSTNPLAGGPGEQYF.

The chain couples TRBV4-1 to TRBJ2-5; the D gene is possibly TRBD1 (6 bases). The CDR3 runs 14 residues. Germline V gives CDR1 MGHRA, CDR2 YSYEKL. V was clipped by 1 base and J by 3 bases, with 9 bases between them. As DNA, the CDR3 is TGCGCCAGCAGCCAAGCCGACAGGAAAGAGACCCAGTACTTC. Translated: CASSQADRKETQYF.

The chain links TRBV6-6 to TRBJ1-4; D gene uncertain. The V end lost 2 bases, the J end lost 8 bases, and 12 bases lay between the germline ends. CDR1 is MNHNY and CDR2 is SVGAGI in the germline V gene (reference sequence). This CDR3 has 14 amino acids. CDR3 in amino acids: CASSYQDPSEKLFF. CDR3 coding DNA: TGTGCCAGCAGTTACCAAGACCCCTCGGAAAAACTGTTTTTT.

V gene TRBV10-3 combines with J gene TRBJ2-5; D may be TRBD1 (6 bases). CDR1 and CDR2 (germline): ENHRY, SYGVKD. The CDR3 has 18 residues. V dropped 2 bases and J dropped 0 bases, with 19 bases sitting between them. This chain's CDR3 is CAISELTIHRAYQETQYF. DNA of the CDR3: TGTGCCATCAGTGAGCTTACCATTCACAGGGCCTACCAAGAGACCCAGTACTTC.

The V call is TRBV5-6, the J call TRBJ1-2; TRBD1 matches at 9 bases. The CDR3 is 16 residues long. The V segment lost 4 bases and the J segment 8 bases; nucleotides outside the gene matches: 15. Looked up from germline, CDR1 is SGHDT and CDR2 is YYEEEE. The CDR3 reads CASSRGRDRVSWGYTF. The CDR3 DNA reads TGTGCCAGCAGCCGTGGTAGGGACAGGGTATCGTGGGGCTACACCTTC. The full variable domain, in which reference TRBV5-6 and TRBJ1-2 provide the parts outside the CDR3, is DAGVTQSPTHLIKTRGQQVTLRCSPKSGHDTVSWYQQALGQGPQFIFQYYEEEERQRGNFPDRFSGHQFPNYSSELNVNALLLGDSALYLCASSRGRDRVSWGYTFGSGTRLTVV.

The chain joins TRBV11-2 to TRBJ1-4, with D perhaps matching TRBD1 (5 bases). The CDR3 runs to 15 residues. Trimming removed 2 bases at V and 5 bases at J, with 12 bases between. Looked up from germline, CDR1 is SGHAT and CDR2 is FQNNGV. The CDR3 DNA sequence: TGTGCCAGCAGCTTAACTCCACAGGCAAATGAAAAACTGTTTTTT. The encoded protein is CASSLTPQANEKLFF.

In nucleotides, the CDR3 is TGTGCCAGCACCGACAACACCGGGGAGCTGTTTTTT. It encodes CASTDNTGELFF. The J gene is TRBJ2-2, the V gene TRBV2; D unclear. Trimming took 7 bases from V and 2 from J, leaving 5 bases between them. The CDR3 consists of 12 residues. Germline-derived CDR1 and CDR2 are SNHLY and FYNNEI.

CDR3 region: CASSLTRGTYEQYF. CDR3 coding DNA: TGTGCCAGCAGCCTCACGCGGGGAACCTACGAGCAGTACTTC. This sequence joins TRBV11-3 and TRBJ2-7; perhaps TRBD2 as D (6 bases). In germline, CDR1 is SGHNT, CDR2 YENEEA. V lost 5 bases and J lost 2, with 13 bases in between. CDR3 length equals 14 residues.

V usage is TRBV4-3 and J usage is TRBJ2-1, with TRBD2 matching 13 bases. The V and J ends lost 0 bases and 10 bases, in that order; junction bases with no gene match: 9. Germline V gene sequence: CDR1 LGHNA, CDR2 YSLEER. The CDR3 totals 17 residues. Here the CDR3 reads CASSQDLGLAGVREQFF. The DNA for the CDR3 is TGCGCCAGCAGCCAAGATCTAGGACTAGCGGGAGTACGCGAGCAGTTCTTC.

This clone has a handful of counts. The genes are TRBV6-5 and TRBJ1-1; D ambiguous. Germline-derived CDR1 and CDR2 are MNHEY and SVGAGI. The CDR3 extends over 11 amino acids. The V end was cut by 2 bases, the J end by 7 bases, with 5 bases between. CDR3 region: CASSYPGEAFF. The DNA for the CDR3 is TGTGCCAGCAGTTACCCAGGTGAAGCTTTCTTT.

This clone has only one observation. The rearrangement uses TRBV7-2 and TRBJ2-1; 9 bases map to TRBD1. The ends lost 1 base at V and 1 base at J; junction bases unmatched: 8. The CDR3 has 18 residues. Germline V gives CDR1 SGHTA, CDR2 FQGNSA. CDR3 sequence reads: CASSLGDRGASSYNEQFF. In DNA form, the CDR3 reads TGTGCCAGCAGCTTAGGCGACAGGGGGGCTTCTTCCTACAATGAGCAGTTCTTC. Combining the CDR3 with reference TRBV7-2 and TRBJ2-1 gives the whole variable domain GAGVSQSPSNKVTEKGKDVELRCDPISGHTALYWYRQSLGQGLEFLIYFQGNSAPDKSGLPSDRFSAERTGGSVSTLTIQRTQQEDSAVYLCASSLGDRGASSYNEQFFGPGTRLTVL.

V is TRBV28 and J is TRBJ2-7; 14 nucleotides line up with TRBD2. Germline CDR1 and CDR2: MDHEN and SYDVKM. The CDR3 is made up of 16 amino acids. V shed 7 bases, J shed 2 bases, and the junction held 7 bases outside the gene matches. The CDR3 DNA reads TGTGCCAGCACCCTAGGGACTAGCGGGAGACCCTACGAGCAGTACTTC. Residues: CASTLGTSGRPYEQYF.

CDR3: CAWKTGGAALNTEAFF. In DNA form, the CDR3 reads TGTGCCTGGAAGACAGGGGGCGCCGCCCTCAACACTGAAGCTTTCTTT. V and J are TRBV30 and TRBJ1-1, with 10 bases lining up with TRBD1. V lost 4 bases to trimming and J lost 2 bases; unmatched junction nucleotides: 10. This CDR3 has 16 residues. Germline CDR1 is GTSNPN and CDR2 is SVGIG (reference sequence). Complete variable domain (other parts from reference TRBV30 and TRBJ1-1): SQTIHQWPATLVQPVGSPLSLECTVEGTSNPNLYWYRQAAGRGLQLLFYSVGIGQISSEVPQNLSASRPQDRQFILSSKKLLLSDSGFYLCAWKTGGAALNTEAFFGQGTRLTVV.

The chain joins TRBV28 to TRBJ2-3; 13 nucleotides match TRBD2. CDR3 length: 18 amino acids. Unmatched junction bases numbered 10, after V lost 6 bases and J lost 1 base. Germline CDR1 is MDHEN and CDR2 is SYDVKM. The CDR3 DNA is TGTGCCAGCAGGGGACTAGCGGGAAGGAACATGCGCACAGATACGCAGTATTTT. It specifies CASRGLAGRNMRTDTQYF.

The genes are TRBV10-1 and TRBJ2-3; possible D gene TRBD2, 5 bases. The CDR3 totals 14 residues. V was trimmed by 8 bases and J by 4 bases, leaving 16 bases between them. Germline loops: CDR1 WNHNN, CDR2 SYGVQD (reference sequence). The CDR3 DNA follows: TGCGCCAGCCATTCCGGCGGGTCGGCAGATACGCAGTATTTT. Its protein is CASHSGGSADTQYF.